This TCR beta chain was sequenced in a study of T cell responses to AZD1222 COVID-19 vaccine. General study findings and limits: Spike-specific TCR breadth and depth were elevated following two AZD1222 doses.

V dropped 3 bases and J dropped 9; count of bases not matched to a gene: 9. The germline CDR1 and CDR2 sequences are LGHDT and YNNKEL (reference sequence). CDR3 size: 15 residues. Assay used: immunoSEQ multiplex PCR; TCRdb lists only in-frame clones, some missing. The data hold 90,000 to 150,000 clones, with approximately 90% observed a single time. Worth noting for this clone: The target antigen is unknown.

This specimen consisted of peripheral blood, obtained on day 0 of AZD1222 vaccination. V usage is TRBV3-1 (or the pseudogene TRBV3-2) and J usage is TRBJ2-2, with 8 bases identical to TRBD2. This sequence originates from an adult in good health. The CDR3 sequence: CASSHTAGGVRELFF. The CDR3, as DNA: TGTGCCAGCAGCCATACTGCGGGAGGTGTCCGGGAGCTGTTTTTT.